These 26 T cell receptor beta chains were sequenced from one sample in a study of T cell clusters in autoimmune cytopenias. TRB was amplified by touch-down multiplex PCR, primer pools A and B combined. TCRdb re-called the multiplex PCR reads and shows each CDR3 protein once, DNA omitted. This sample's table has almost 15,000 distinct CDR3 sequences. TRB was amplified from roughly 270 ng of peripheral blood genomic DNA per sample. Sequencing used peripheral blood. The receptor set was obtained from a human donor with an autoimmune cytopenia or autoimmune hepatitis (not recorded which).

Frequency places this clonotype as medium-sized. This sequence joins TRBV19 and TRBJ1-2. CDR1 is LNHDA and CDR2 is SQIVND in the germline V gene (reference sequence). The CDR3 is 14 residues long. The CDR3 loop is CASSIRNSIYGYTF.

The rearrangement uses TRBV18 and TRBJ1-1; TCRdb calls TRBD1, which cannot be checked without DNA. The V gene's germline CDR1 is KGHSH and CDR2 LQKENI. The CDR3 contains 13 residues. This CDR3 is CASSQDRGTEAFF.

The chain carries TRBV6-5 and TRBJ2-2. The CDR3 consists of 14 residues. CDR1 is MNHEY and CDR2 is SVGAGI in the germline V gene. The CDR3 loop reads CASSYSTNTGELFF.

The chain employs TRBV27 and TRBJ1-1. Germline-derived CDR1 and CDR2 are MNHEY and SMNVEV (reference sequence). The CDR3 runs 15 residues. The CDR3 loop is CASSLKDRGDTEAFF.

The chain links TRBV6-5 to TRBJ2-7. The CDR3 loop spans 13 amino acids. CDR1 is MNHEY and CDR2 is SVGAGI in the germline V gene. CDR3 sequence reads: CASSNLGLYEQYF.

Measured by frequency, this clonotype is medium-sized. The chain links TRBV6-5 to TRBJ2-2; TCRdb's D gene call, TRBD2, goes unchecked for lack of DNA. The CDR3 extends over 15 amino acids. Per the germline V gene, CDR1 is MNHEY and CDR2 is SVGAGI. The CDR3 sequence is CASRHQGAGTGELFF.

The chain combines TRBV6-1 with TRBJ2-7. Germline CDR1 reads MNHNS; CDR2 reads SASEGT. The CDR3 runs to 12 residues. This CDR3 is CASSEKSYEQYF.

Judged by frequency, this clonotype is medium-sized. The chain uses TRBV6-5 and TRBJ2-2; the TCRdb D gene call, TRBD2, has no DNA to confirm it. CDR1 and CDR2 (germline): MNHEY, SVGAGI. The length of the CDR3 is 16 residues. This chain's CDR3 is CASSWEPAGNTGELFF.

This chain links TRBV5-5 with TRBJ1-1. The CDR3 totals 15 residues. Germline lookup yields CDR1 SGHKS and CDR2 YYEKEE (reference sequence). CDR3 protein: CASSLVVTMNTEAFF.

The chain carries TRBV19 and TRBJ1-5; TCRdb's D call, TRBD1, is unchecked because there is no DNA. CDR3 length: 14 residues. The germline CDR1 and CDR2 sequences are LNHDA and SQIVND (reference sequence). Here the CDR3 reads CASSRQTGDQPQHF.

This rearrangement joins TRBV10-3 to TRBJ1-1. CDR1 ENHRY and CDR2 SYGVKD come from the germline V gene. The CDR3 is 15 residues long. The CDR3 loop is CAIRGVLSPDAEAFF.

This chain connects TRBV12-3 or TRBV12-4 to TRBJ1-1; with no DNA, the TCRdb D assignment of TRBD1 cannot be verified. The CDR3 has 14 amino acids. CDR3: CASTSPGADTEAFF.

The chain joins TRBV6-5 to TRBJ1-2; TCRdb lists TRBD1, though no DNA is available to test this call. Germline CDR1 is MNHEY and CDR2 is SVGAGI. The CDR3 runs to 14 residues. The CDR3 reads CASSYTRGVDGYTF.

The CDR3 loop reads CASRDLDRRYEQYF. The genes are TRBV6-2 or TRBV6-3 and TRBJ2-7; there is no DNA to check the TCRdb D call of TRBD1. Germline CDR1 MNHEY, CDR2 SVGEGT. The length of the CDR3 is 14 residues.

The CDR3 loop reads CASSSSGGPNSPLHF. This chain connects TRBV6-6 to TRBJ1-6; as DNA is missing, the TRBD1 call by TCRdb cannot be tested. This CDR3 region has 15 residues. Per the germline V gene, CDR1 is MNHNY and CDR2 is SVGAGI (reference sequence).

The CDR3 sequence: CASSQGESGANVLTF. V and J are TRBV4-2 and TRBJ2-6. The CDR3 contains 15 residues. Germline V CDR1 and CDR2: LGHNA, YNFKEQ.

The V call is TRBV6-2 or TRBV6-3, the J call TRBJ2-5; the TCRdb D gene call, TRBD1, has no DNA to confirm it. The CDR3 is 12 residues long. From germline, CDR1 is MNHEY and CDR2 SVGEGT. The CDR3 sequence: CASRQGAGAQYF.

V is TRBV5-4 and J is TRBJ1-6. Germline V gene sequence: CDR1 SGHNT, CDR2 YYREEE (reference sequence). This CDR3 has 15 amino acids. The CDR3: CASSLASGNNSPLHF.

V is TRBV20-1 and J is TRBJ2-7; the D call of TRBD1 rests on TCRdb alone, since no DNA is present to check it. This CDR3 contains 15 residues. Looked up from germline, CDR1 is DFQATT and CDR2 is SNEGSKA (reference sequence). The CDR3 protein is CSARDLRQGYHEQYF.

According to its frequency, this clonotype is medium-sized. The V gene is TRBV7-6, the J gene TRBJ2-1; the D call of TRBD1 rests on TCRdb alone, since no DNA is present to check it. The length of the CDR3 is 14 residues. Germline values: CDR1 SGHVS, CDR2 FNYEAQ. CDR3 in amino acids: CASSSEPPGNEQFF.

The genes are TRBV6-5 and TRBJ2-5; TCRdb indicates TRBD1, and absent DNA this call remains unverified. The CDR3 contains 17 residues. Germline CDR1 and CDR2: MNHEY and SVGAGI. This CDR3 reads CASSYRAGRDLQETQYF.

This chain uses TRBV7-2 with TRBJ2-7. Germline V gene lookup returns CDR1 SGHTA and CDR2 FQGNSA. The CDR3 is made up of 13 amino acids. Here the CDR3 reads CASSLSQVYEQYF.

The rearrangement joins TRBV5-1 to TRBJ2-1; TCRdb's assignment of TRBD2 cannot be checked, as there is no DNA. In germline, CDR1 is SGHRS, CDR2 YFSETQ. The CDR3 has 15 residues. This chain's CDR3 is CASSILAGGAGEQFF.

The V gene is TRBV30, the J gene TRBJ1-6; the TCRdb call, TRBD1, lacks DNA for checking. Germline CDR1 is GTSNPN and CDR2 is SVGIG (reference sequence). This CDR3 spans 13 amino acids. CDR3 loop: CACRRGRNSPLHF.

This sequence joins TRBV5-4 and TRBJ2-7. This CDR3 has 14 residues. CDR1 is SGHNT, CDR2 YYREEE, per germline (reference sequence). The CDR3 is CASSLLNRPYEQYF.

This chain uses TRBV27 with TRBJ2-3; the TCRdb D gene call, TRBD1, has no DNA to confirm it. The CDR3 consists of 15 residues. Germline V gives CDR1 MNHEY, CDR2 SMNVEV (reference sequence). The CDR3 is CASSPPSDFTDTQYF.